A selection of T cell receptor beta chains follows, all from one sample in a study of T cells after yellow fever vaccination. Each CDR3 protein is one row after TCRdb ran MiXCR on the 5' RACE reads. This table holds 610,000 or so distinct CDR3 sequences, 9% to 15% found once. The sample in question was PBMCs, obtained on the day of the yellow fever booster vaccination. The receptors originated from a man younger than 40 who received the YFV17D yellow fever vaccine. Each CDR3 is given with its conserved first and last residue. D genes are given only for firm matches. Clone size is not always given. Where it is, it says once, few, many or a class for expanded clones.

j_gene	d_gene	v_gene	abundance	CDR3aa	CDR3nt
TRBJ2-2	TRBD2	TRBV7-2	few	CASSLGLAGPVLFF	TGTGCCAGCAGCCTTGGACTAGCCGGCCCAGTTCTGTTTTTT
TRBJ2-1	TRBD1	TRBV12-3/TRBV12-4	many	CASSIGTDNEQFF	TGTGCCAGCAGTATCGGGACAGACAATGAGCAGTTCTTC
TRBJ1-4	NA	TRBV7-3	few	CASSPKGPATNEKLFF	TGTGCCAGCAGCCCTAAGGGCCCAGCAACTAATGAAAAACTGTTTTTT
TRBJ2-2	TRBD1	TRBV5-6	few	CASTGQGRTGELFF	TGTGCCAGCACCGGACAGGGGAGGACCGGGGAGCTGTTTTTT
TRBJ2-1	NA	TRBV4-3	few	CASSQDRAGGQFF	TGCGCCAGCAGCCAAGACAGGGCAGGAGGGCAGTTCTTC
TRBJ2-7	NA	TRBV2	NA	CASSRREKQYF	TGTGCCAGCAGTCGAAGAGAGAAGCAGTACTTC
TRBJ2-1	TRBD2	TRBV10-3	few	CANLSGTKIQRETNEQFF	TGTGCCAACCTTTCCGGGACAAAGATCCAGCGGGAGACCAATGAGCAGTTCTTC
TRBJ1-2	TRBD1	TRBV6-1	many	CASSVQGINYGYTF	TGTGCCAGCAGCGTACAGGGGATCAACTATGGCTACACCTTC
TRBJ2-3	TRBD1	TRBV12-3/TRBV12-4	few	CASSFPRDRTSGDTQYF	TGTGCCAGCAGTTTCCCCCGGGACAGGACTTCTGGAGATACGCAGTATTTT
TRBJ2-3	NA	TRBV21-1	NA	CASNRALHTDTQYF	TGTGCCAGCAACAGGGCCTTACACACAGATACGCAGTATTTT
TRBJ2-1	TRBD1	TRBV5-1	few	CASSPRQGKVSSEQFF	TGCGCCAGCAGCCCCAGACAGGGTAAGGTGTCAAGTGAGCAGTTCTTC
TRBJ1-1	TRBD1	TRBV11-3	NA	CASSYDPGQGTKAFF	TGTGCCAGCAGCTATGATCCGGGACAGGGGACAAAAGCTTTCTTT
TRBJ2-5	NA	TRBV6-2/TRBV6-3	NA	CASTSDQYQETQYF	TGTGCCAGCACTTCGGACCAGTACCAAGAGACCCAGTACTTC
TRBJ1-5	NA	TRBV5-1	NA	CASSPRGPQNQPQHF	TGCGCCAGCAGCCCCCGCGGCCCTCAGAATCAGCCCCAGCATTTT
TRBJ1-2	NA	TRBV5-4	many	CASTVDSANYGYTF	TGTGCCAGCACCGTGGACAGTGCTAACTATGGCTACACCTTC
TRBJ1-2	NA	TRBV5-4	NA	CASSLGGEVGYTF	TGTGCCAGCAGCTTGGGAGGGGAGGTGGGCTACACCTTC
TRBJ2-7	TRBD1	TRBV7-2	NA	CASSSRGSTGPYEQYF	TGTGCCAGCAGCTCCCGAGGCTCGACAGGGCCCTACGAGCAGTACTTC
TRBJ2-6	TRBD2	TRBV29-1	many	CSAGEGRSGANVLTF	TGCAGCGCCGGGGAGGGCAGATCTGGGGCCAACGTCCTGACTTTC
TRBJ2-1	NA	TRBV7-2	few	CASSLMGWGANEQFF	TGTGCCAGCAGCTTAATGGGTTGGGGGGCCAATGAGCAGTTCTTC
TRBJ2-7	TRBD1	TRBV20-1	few	CSARGTGGNEQYF	TGCAGTGCTAGAGGAACAGGGGGAAACGAGCAGTACTTC
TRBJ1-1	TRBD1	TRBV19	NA	CASSLTGGRAFF	TGTGCCAGTAGTTTAACAGGGGGGCGAGCTTTCTTT
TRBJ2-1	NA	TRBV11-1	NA	CASSFRQSSYNEQFF	TGTGCCAGCAGCTTTCGGCAGAGCTCCTACAATGAGCAGTTCTTC
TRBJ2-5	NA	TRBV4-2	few	CASSAYKETQYF	TGTGCCAGCAGCGCCTACAAAGAGACCCAGTACTTC
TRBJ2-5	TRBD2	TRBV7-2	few	CASSLARAGSRETQYF	TGTGCCAGCAGCTTAGCCCGAGCGGGATCCCGGGAGACCCAGTACTTC
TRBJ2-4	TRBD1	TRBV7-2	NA	CASSSAQGTAYF	TGTGCCAGCAGCTCCGCACAAGGGACAGCATACTTC
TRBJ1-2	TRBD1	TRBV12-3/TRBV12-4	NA	CASSPYSQGRDGYTF	TGTGCCAGCAGTCCCTATTCACAGGGGAGGGATGGCTACACCTTC
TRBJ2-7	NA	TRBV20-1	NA	CSAIFGPDEQYF	TGCAGTGCTATCTTCGGACCCGACGAGCAGTACTTC
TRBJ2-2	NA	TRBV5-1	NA	CASSEGGINTGELFF	TGCGCCAGCAGTGAAGGTGGGATTAACACCGGGGAGCTGTTTTTT
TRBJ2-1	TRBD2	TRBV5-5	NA	CASSLTSVPYNEQFF	TGTGCCAGCAGCCTGACTAGCGTGCCCTACAATGAGCAGTTCTTC